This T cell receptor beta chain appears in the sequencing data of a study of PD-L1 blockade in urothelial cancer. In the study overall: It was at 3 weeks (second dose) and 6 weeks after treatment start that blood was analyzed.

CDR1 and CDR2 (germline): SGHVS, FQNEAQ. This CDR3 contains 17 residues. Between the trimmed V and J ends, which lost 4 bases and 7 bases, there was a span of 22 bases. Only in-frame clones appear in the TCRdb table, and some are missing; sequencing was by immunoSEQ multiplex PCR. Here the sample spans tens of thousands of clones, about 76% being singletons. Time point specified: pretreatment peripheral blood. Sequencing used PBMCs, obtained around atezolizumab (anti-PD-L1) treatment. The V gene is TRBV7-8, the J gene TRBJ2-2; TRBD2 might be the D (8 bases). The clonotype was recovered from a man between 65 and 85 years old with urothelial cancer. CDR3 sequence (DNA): TGTGCCAGCAGCTCAGGGGGACTAGAGCCAAGGGTCGGGGAGCTGTTTTTT. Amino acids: CASSSGGLEPRVGELFF.